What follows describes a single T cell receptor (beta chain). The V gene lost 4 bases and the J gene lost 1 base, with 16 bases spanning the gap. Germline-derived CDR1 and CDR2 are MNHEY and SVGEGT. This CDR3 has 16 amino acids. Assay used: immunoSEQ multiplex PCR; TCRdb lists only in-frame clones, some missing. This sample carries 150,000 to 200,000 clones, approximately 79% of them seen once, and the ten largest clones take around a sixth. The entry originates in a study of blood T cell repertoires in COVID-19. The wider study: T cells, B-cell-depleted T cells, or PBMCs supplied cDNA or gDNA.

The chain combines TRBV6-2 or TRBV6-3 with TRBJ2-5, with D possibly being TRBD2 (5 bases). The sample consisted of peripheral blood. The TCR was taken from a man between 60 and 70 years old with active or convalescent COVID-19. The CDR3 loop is CASSSERRETQETQYF. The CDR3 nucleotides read TGTGCCAGCAGTTCCGAGCGGAGAGAAACCCAAGAGACCCAGTACTTC.